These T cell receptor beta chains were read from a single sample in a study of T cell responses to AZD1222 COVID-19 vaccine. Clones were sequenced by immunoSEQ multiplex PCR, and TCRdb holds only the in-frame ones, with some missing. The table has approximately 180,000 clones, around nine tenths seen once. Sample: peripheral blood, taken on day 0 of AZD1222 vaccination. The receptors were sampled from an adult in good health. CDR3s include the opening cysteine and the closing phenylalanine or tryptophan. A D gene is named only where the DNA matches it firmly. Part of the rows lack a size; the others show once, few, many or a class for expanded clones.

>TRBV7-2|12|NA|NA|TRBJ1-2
CASSLTGYGYTF
TGTGCCAGCAGCCTGACAGGCTATGGCTACACCTTC
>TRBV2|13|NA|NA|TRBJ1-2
CASSRVLGDGYTF
TGTGCCAGCAGCCGGGTTCTGGGGGATGGCTACACCTTC
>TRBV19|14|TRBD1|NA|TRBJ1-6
CASSIGTENSPLHF
TGTGCCAGTAGTATTGGGACAGAAAATTCACCCCTCCACTTT
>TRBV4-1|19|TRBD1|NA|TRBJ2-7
CASSHPPRGQLPQGYEQYF
TGCGCCAGCAGCCATCCGCCTAGGGGACAGTTACCTCAAGGGTACGAGCAGTACTTC
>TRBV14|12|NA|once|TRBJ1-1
CASSQDSREAFF
TGTGCCAGCAGCCAAGATAGCCGGGAAGCTTTCTTT
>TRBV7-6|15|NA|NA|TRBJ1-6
CASSLTPAGNSPLHF
TGTGCCAGCAGCTTGACCCCCGCCGGCAATTCACCCCTCCACTTT
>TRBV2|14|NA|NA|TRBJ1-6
CASSDTGPNSPLHF
TGTGCCAGCAGTGATACAGGGCCAAATTCACCCCTCCACTTT
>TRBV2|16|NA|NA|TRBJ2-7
CASSDYPTLANYEQYF
TGTGCCAGCAGTGATTACCCGACATTGGCCAACTACGAGCAGTACTTC
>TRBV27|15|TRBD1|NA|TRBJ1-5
CASSSGTGGNQPQHF
TGTGCCAGCAGTTCCGGGACAGGGGGCAATCAGCCCCAGCATTTT
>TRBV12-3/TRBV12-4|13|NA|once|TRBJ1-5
CASSLNINQPQHF
TGTGCCAGCAGTCTAAACATCAATCAGCCCCAGCATTTT
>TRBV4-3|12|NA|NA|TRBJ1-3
CASSQDGNTIYF
TGCGCCAGCAGCCAAGATGGAAACACCATATATTTT
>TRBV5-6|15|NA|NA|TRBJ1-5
CASSRGHSSNQPQHF
TGTGCCAGCAGCCGGGGACACAGTAGCAATCAGCCCCAGCATTTT
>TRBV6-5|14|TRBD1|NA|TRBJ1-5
CARSDRVGDQPQHF
TGTGCCAGATCCGACAGGGTGGGGGATCAGCCCCAGCATTTT
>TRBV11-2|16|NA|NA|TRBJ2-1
CASTSKAGPGSNEQFF
TGTGCCAGCACCTCGAAGGCGGGCCCGGGATCAAATGAGCAGTTCTTC
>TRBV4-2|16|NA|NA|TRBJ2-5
CASSQGVDYQQETQYF
TGTGCCAGCAGCCAAGGGGTAGACTACCAACAAGAGACCCAGTACTTC
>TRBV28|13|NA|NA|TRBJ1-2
CASTTNPLGGYTF
TGTGCCAGCACGACTAACCCTCTCGGGGGCTACACCTTC
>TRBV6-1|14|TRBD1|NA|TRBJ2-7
CASSEGDSFYEQYF
TGTGCCAGCAGTGAAGGGGACAGTTTCTACGAGCAGTACTTC
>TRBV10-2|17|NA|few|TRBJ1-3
CASSEGGFAASGNTIYF
TGCGCCAGCAGTGAAGGTGGCTTCGCCGCGTCTGGAAACACCATATATTTT
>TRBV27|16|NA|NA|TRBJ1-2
CASSLLTPTGNYGYTF
TGTGCCAGCAGTTTGTTGACCCCTACAGGGAACTATGGCTACACCTTC
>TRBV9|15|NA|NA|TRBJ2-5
CASSVNPSGEETQYF
TGTGCCAGCAGCGTGAACCCGTCGGGGGAAGAGACCCAGTACTTC
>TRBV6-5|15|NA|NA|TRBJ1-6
CASRTGNNGNSPLHF
TGTGCCAGCAGAACAGGGAATAATGGTAATTCACCCCTCCACTTT
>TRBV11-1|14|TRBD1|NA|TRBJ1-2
CASSFGSGGYGYTF
TGTGCCAGCAGCTTCGGCTCAGGGGGATATGGCTACACCTTC
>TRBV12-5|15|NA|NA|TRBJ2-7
CASGPEPPNNYEQYF
TGTGCTAGTGGTCCCGAACCTCCGAACAACTACGAGCAGTACTTC
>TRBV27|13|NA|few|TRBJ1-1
CASSLSRGTEAFF
TGTGCCAGCAGTTTATCAAGGGGGACTGAAGCTTTCTTT
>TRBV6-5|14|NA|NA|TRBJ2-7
CASSYGAGGYEQYF
TGTGCCAGCAGTTATGGTGCAGGAGGGTACGAGCAGTACTTC
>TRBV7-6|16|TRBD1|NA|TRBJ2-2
CASSLTGQGAAGELFF
TGTGCCAGCAGCTTAACAGGACAGGGGGCGGCCGGGGAGCTGTTTTTT
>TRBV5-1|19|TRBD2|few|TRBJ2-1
CASSARGTSGAFSYNEQFF
TGCGCCAGCAGCGCCAGGGGGACTAGCGGGGCTTTCTCCTACAATGAGCAGTTCTTC
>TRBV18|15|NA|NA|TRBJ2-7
CASSPGSTTVYEQYF
TGTGCCAGCTCACCAGGATCAACGACAGTCTACGAGCAGTACTTC
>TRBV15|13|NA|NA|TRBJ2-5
CATSGGLEETQYF
TGTGCCACCAGCGGGGGACTGGAAGAGACCCAGTACTTC
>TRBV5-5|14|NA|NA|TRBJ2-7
CASSLAGGPYEQYF
TGTGCCAGCAGCTTGGCGGGCGGACCATACGAGCAGTACTTC
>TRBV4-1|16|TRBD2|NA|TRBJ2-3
CASSTLGAGGKDTQYF
TGCGCCAGCAGCACCTTGGGAGCGGGGGGCAAGGATACGCAGTATTTT
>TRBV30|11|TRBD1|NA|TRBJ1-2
CAWRGQWGYTF
TGTGCCTGGAGGGGACAGTGGGGCTACACCTTC
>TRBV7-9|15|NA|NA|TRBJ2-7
CASSLGPQGSYEQYF
TGTGCCAGCAGCTTAGGCCCCCAGGGCAGCTACGAGCAGTACTTC
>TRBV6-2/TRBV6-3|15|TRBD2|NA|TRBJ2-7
CASSPPGLAGYEQYF
TGTGCCAGCAGTCCACCGGGACTAGCGGGGTATGAGCAGTACTTC
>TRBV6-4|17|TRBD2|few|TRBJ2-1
CASSPLSGGFSYNEQFF
TGTGCCAGCAGCCCGCTGAGCGGGGGCTTCTCCTACAATGAGCAGTTCTTC
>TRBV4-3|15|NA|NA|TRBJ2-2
CASSQGGANTGELFF
TGCGCCAGCAGCCAAGGCGGGGCGAACACCGGGGAGCTGTTTTTT
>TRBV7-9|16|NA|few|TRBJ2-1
CASRSVGGLSYNEQFF
TGTGCCAGCAGGTCCGTAGGGGGTTTATCCTACAATGAGCAGTTCTTC
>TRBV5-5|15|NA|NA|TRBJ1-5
CASSLWGGASQPQHF
TGTGCCAGCAGCTTGTGGGGCGGGGCAAGTCAGCCCCAGCATTTT
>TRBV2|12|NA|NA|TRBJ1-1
CASTRDNTEAFF
TGTGCCAGCACGAGGGATAACACTGAAGCTTTCTTT